The clone carrying this T cell receptor (beta chain) appeared many times. The CDR3 sequence is 14 residues long. V lost 4 bases and J lost 4, with 14 bases in between. The V gene's germline CDR1 is SGHTA and CDR2 FQGNSA. The data were obtained in a study of early T cells in non-severe SARS-CoV-2 infection. Study summary: Chains from this unsorted whole-blood bulk RNA could not be paired.

Molecules of cDNA were individually given unique molecular identifiers that were attached to them. TCRdb re-called the 5' RACE reads with MiXCR, one entry per CDR3 protein. This sample has 54,000 or so distinct CDR3 sequences; about 12% occur once, and the top ten carry 4.8%. Sequencing used whole blood. The chain employs TRBV7-2 and TRBJ2-7; D may be TRBD1 (6 bases). This receptor was obtained from an adult who was a healthcare worker with PCR-confirmed SARS-CoV-2 infection or an uninfected control (not recorded which). The CDR3 DNA reads as TGTGCCAGCAGCTACCGACAGGTTGGGTACGAGCAGTACTTC. It encodes CASSYRQVGYEQYF. The entire variable domain, with the rest obtained from reference TRBV7-2 and TRBJ2-7, is as follows: GAGVSQSPSNKVTEKGKDVELRCDPISGHTALYWYRQSLGQGLEFLIYFQGNSAPDKSGLPSDRFSAERTGGSVSTLTIQRTQQEDSAVYLCASSYRQVGYEQYFGPGTRLTVT.